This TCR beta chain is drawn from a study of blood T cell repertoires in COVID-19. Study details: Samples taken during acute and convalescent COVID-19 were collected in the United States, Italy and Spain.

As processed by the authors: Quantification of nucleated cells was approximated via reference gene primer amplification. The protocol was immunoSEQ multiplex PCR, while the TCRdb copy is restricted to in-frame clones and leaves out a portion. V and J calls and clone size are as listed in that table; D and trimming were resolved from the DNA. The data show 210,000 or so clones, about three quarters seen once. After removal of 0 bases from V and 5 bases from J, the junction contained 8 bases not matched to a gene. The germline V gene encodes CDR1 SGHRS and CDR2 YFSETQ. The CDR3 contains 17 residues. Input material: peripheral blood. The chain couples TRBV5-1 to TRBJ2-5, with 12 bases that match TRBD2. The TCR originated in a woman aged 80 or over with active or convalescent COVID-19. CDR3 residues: CASSLVSSGGAGETQYF. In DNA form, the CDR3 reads TGCGCCAGCAGCTTGGTTTCTAGCGGGGGGGCCGGGGAGACCCAGTACTTC.